This T cell receptor beta chain was found in a study of T cells in Graves' hyperthyroidism and ophthalmopathy. Notes on the study in general: Ophthalmopathy and stable hyperthyroidism were separated by a 13 V-J model.

RNA transcripts provided the source from which TCR beta CDR3 regions were amplified. TCR CDR3 regions were first amplified by RT-PCR with HTBI primers. One entry per CDR3 protein, called by TCRdb with MiXCR from the multiplex PCR reads. The sample carries 550,000 to 650,000 distinct CDR3 sequences, less than 15% recorded once. V shed 8 bases and J shed 5 bases, with 7 bases lying between them. The germline V gene has CDR1 LNHDA and CDR2 SQIVND (reference sequence). The CDR3 length is 11 residues. On this clonotype: The antigen is undetermined.

With a duration under 2 months, the hyperthyroidism was newly diagnosed in patients aged 18 to 65. This clonotype was sampled from a woman between 40 and 55 years old with Graves' hyperthyroidism. The sequenced sample was blood. The rearrangement links TRBV19 to TRBJ2-1; a possible D gene is TRBD2 (6 bases). CDR3 sequence (DNA): TGTGCCAGTCGCGGGAACAATGAGCAGTTCTTC. It translates to CASRGNNEQFF.